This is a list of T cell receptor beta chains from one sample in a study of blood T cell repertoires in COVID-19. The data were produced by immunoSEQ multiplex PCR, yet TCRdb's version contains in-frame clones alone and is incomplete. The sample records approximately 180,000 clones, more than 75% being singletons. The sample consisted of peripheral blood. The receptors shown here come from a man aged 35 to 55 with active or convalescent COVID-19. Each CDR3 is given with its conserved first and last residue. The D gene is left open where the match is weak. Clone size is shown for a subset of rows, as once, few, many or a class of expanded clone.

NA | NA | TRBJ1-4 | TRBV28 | CASSLPGGEKLFF | TGTGCCAGCAGTCTCCCAGGTGGGGAAAAACTGTTTTTT
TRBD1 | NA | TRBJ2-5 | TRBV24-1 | CATSERDSADQETQYF | TGTGCCACCAGTGAACGGGACAGCGCCGACCAAGAGACCCAGTACTTC
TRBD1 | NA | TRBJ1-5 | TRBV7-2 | CASSLAETGYQPQHF | TGTGCCAGCAGCTTAGCCGAGACAGGGTATCAGCCCCAGCATTTT
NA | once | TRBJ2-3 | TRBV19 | CASSSQTATSTDTQYF | TGTGCCAGTAGTAGTCAGACTGCTACTAGCACAGATACGCAGTATTTT
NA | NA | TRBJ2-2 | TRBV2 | CASRAGDTETGELFF | TGTGCCAGCAGGGCCGGGGACACGGAGACCGGGGAGCTGTTTTTT
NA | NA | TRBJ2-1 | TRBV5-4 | CASSLVGARSYNEQFF | TGTGCCAGCAGCTTGGTTGGGGCAAGGTCCTACAATGAGCAGTTCTTC
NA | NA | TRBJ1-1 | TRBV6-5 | CASSYSTGLNTEAFF | TGTGCCAGCAGTTACTCGACAGGTTTGAACACTGAAGCTTTCTTT
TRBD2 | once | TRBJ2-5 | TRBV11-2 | CASGGPGLAGFETQYF | TGTGCCAGCGGAGGACCGGGACTAGCAGGATTCGAGACCCAGTACTTC
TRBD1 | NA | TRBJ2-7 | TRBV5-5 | CASSLEGDRGYLEYF | TGTGCCAGCAGCTTGGAGGGGGACAGGGGGTATTTGGAGTACTTC
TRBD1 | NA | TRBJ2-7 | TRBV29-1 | CSGTGPTYEQYF | TGCAGCGGGACAGGACCTACCTACGAGCAGTACTTC
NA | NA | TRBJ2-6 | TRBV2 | CASSEGHSGANVLTF | TGTGCCAGCAGTGAAGGACACTCTGGGGCCAACGTCCTGACTTTC
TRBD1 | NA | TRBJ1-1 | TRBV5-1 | CASSLEGQGTTEAFF | TGCGCCAGCAGCTTGGAAGGACAGGGGACCACTGAAGCTTTCTTT
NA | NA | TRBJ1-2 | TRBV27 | CASSPFRPTGPF | TGTGCCAGCAGCCCGTTTCGGCCCACAGGGCCCTTC
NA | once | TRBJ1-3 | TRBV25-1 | CASSESDPAGYGNTIYF | TGTGCCAGCAGTGAATCGGACCCGGCGGGGTACGGAAACACCATATATTTT
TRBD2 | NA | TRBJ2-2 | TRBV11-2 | CASSSSGGTPSTGELFF | TGTGCCAGCAGCTCTAGCGGGGGGACGCCGAGCACCGGGGAGCTGTTTTTT
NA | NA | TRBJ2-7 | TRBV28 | CASSGIGTTNTYEQYF | TGTGCCAGCAGTGGTATCGGGACAACGAATACCTACGAGCAGTACTTC